This is a list of T cell receptor beta chains from one sample in a study of shared clonotypes between healthy human individuals. Using immunoSEQ multiplex PCR, the repertoire was profiled, and TCRdb retains in-frame clones only, with some absent. The table shows over 700,000 clones, with around 70% occurring only once. The sequenced sample consisted of memory CD4+ T cells sorted from blood. Receptors were obtained from a woman aged 25 to 39 in good health. Each CDR3 is given with its conserved first and last residue.

V gene	J gene	CDR3 protein
TRBV9	TRBJ1-2	CASSVGGAGSARMAF
TRBV6-6	TRBJ1-1	CASSYENEAFF
TRBV16	TRBJ2-3	CASSPTSRGDTQYF
TRBV29-1	TRBJ1-5	CSVRDSLGPQHF
TRBV11-2	TRBJ1-2	CASSPGVGGVYGYTF
TRBV7-2	TRBJ2-1	CASSLSTGTGSDEQFF
TRBV2	TRBJ2-5	CASTVGGDHRGTQYF
TRBV28	TRBJ1-2	CASRRGRGSFNYGYTF
TRBV19	TRBJ2-1	CASRDDRRGAYNEQFF
TRBV28	TRBJ1-5	CASSFYPNQPQHF
TRBV5-1	TRBJ1-3	CASSPEPLTGNTIYF
TRBV7-2	TRBJ1-4	CASSYTQGSAEKLFF
TRBV6-6	TRBJ1-5	CASSYSPDSNQPQHF
TRBV5-6	TRBJ2-7	CASSLEGIDGGSYF
TRBV4-2	TRBJ1-3	CASSQDRGVGNTIYF
TRBV7-9	TRBJ2-3	CASSLGGESSTDTQYF
TRBV5-1	TRBJ2-3	CASSLDGRGSDTQYF
TRBV7-9	TRBJ1-4	CASSFSSAGEKLFF
TRBV2	TRBJ2-2	CASKSSGTVTGELFF
TRBV6-6	TRBJ2-5	CASSYPGLGETQYF
TRBV30	TRBJ2-1	CAWSHPGRDQNNEQFF
TRBV30	TRBJ2-7	CAWSGGGGYEQYF
TRBV5-1	TRBJ2-1	CASSLDVGSYNEQFF
TRBV28	TRBJ1-1	CASSQRVDRVWAFF
TRBV7-9	TRBJ1-4	CASSLGAGTNEKLFF
TRBV11-2	TRBJ1-2	CASSTTGYGYTF
TRBV6-5	TRBJ1-5	CASRPTLGSNQPQHF
TRBV12-5	TRBJ2-7	CASGSRRASGDEQYF
TRBV7-5	TRBJ2-3	CASSLEGNGQGRDTQYF
TRBV5-4	TRBJ2-7	CASSQAREAYYEQYF
TRBV6-1	TRBJ2-3	CASSVGPTVGTDTQYF